What follows are 10 T cell receptor beta chains derived from one specimen sequenced in a study of cytomegalovirus exposure and HLA in healthy donors. The study ran its PCR with 60 Vbeta and 13 Jbeta primers. Using immunoSEQ multiplex PCR, the repertoire was profiled, and TCRdb retains in-frame clones only, with some absent. Of 120,000 or so clones detected, around 75% appear once; the ten largest clones hold around 8.5%. Sequencing was performed on PBMCs. These receptors were obtained from a woman aged 50 to 65 in good health and CMV-seropositive.

This clone has only one observation. The rearrangement uses TRBV11-3 and TRBJ2-3; TRBD2 agrees at 8 bases. V dropped 5 bases and J dropped 1; count of bases not matched to a gene: 5. The CDR3 runs to 15 residues. Germline loops: CDR1 SGHNT, CDR2 YENEEA. Here the CDR3 DNA reads TGTGCCAGCAGCGCGCGGGGGGTCCGCACAGATACGCAGTATTTT. It codes for CASSARGVRTDTQYF.

This chain joins TRBV29-1 and TRBJ2-7, with D possibly TRBD2 on 5 matching bases. Trimming pared 5 bases from V and 4 bases from J, leaving 9 bases between. CDR1 and CDR2 from the germline V gene are SQVTM and ANQGSEA. CDR3 length: 11 amino acids. The CDR3 protein is CSVFREYEQYF. CDR3 nucleotides: TGCAGCGTTTTCCGGGAATACGAGCAGTACTTC.

This clone has only a few counts. The DNA for the CDR3 is TGTGCCAGCAGCTCACAACAGGACCCCTACGAGCAGTACTTC. Translating gives CASSSQQDPYEQYF. This chain uses TRBV7-9 with TRBJ2-7, with D tentatively TRBD1 (5 bases). In germline, CDR1 is SEHNR, CDR2 FQNEAQ (reference sequence). The CDR3 runs 14 residues. Trimming shortened V by 4 bases and J by 2 bases, and 12 bases separated the two germline ends.

The CDR3 sequence is CASSYGNGGGSETQYF. The CDR3 nucleotides read TGTGCCAGCAGCTACGGAAACGGGGGGGGGTCAGAGACCCAGTACTTC. The genes are TRBV6-5 and TRBJ2-5, with 8 bases matching TRBD2. This CDR3 spans 16 amino acids. The V segment lost 6 bases and the J segment 4 bases; nucleotides outside the gene matches: 13. Germline-derived CDR1 and CDR2 are MNHEY and SVGAGI.

The chain uses TRBV2 and TRBJ2-7, with 10 bases matching TRBD2. Germline loops: CDR1 SNHLY, CDR2 FYNNEI. The length of the CDR3 is 14 residues. V shed 6 bases and J 4 bases; nucleotides not matched to a gene: 6. The CDR3 loop reads CASRGPTSGYEQYF. CDR3 DNA sequence: TGTGCCAGCAGGGGACCGACTAGCGGGTACGAGCAGTACTTC.

The sample holds one count of this clone. The chain joins TRBV4-3 to TRBJ1-1, with D unresolved. Germline assignment: CDR1 LGHNA and CDR2 YSLEER. The CDR3 runs 15 residues. V was clipped by 2 bases and J by 5 bases, with 15 bases between them. CDR3 protein: CASSQTVSAGTEAFF. For the CDR3, the DNA is TGCGCCAGCAGCCAAACGGTGTCAGCGGGAACTGAAGCTTTCTTT.

The gene calls are TRBV15 and TRBJ2-7, with 9 bases identical to TRBD2. The V gene's germline CDR1 is LNHNV and CDR2 YYDKDF (reference sequence). The ends lost 0 bases at V and 4 bases at J; junction bases unmatched: 4. There are 15 residues in the CDR3. CDR3 DNA sequence: TGTGCCACCAGCAGAGACCGCCTAGCGGGGTACGAGCAGTACTTC. Its protein product is CATSRDRLAGYEQYF.

V is TRBV7-9 and J is TRBJ2-4; D is unclear. The CDR3 extends over 13 amino acids. The germline V and J ends were trimmed by 2 bases and 8 bases, with 10 bases remaining between them. The germline V gene has CDR1 SEHNR and CDR2 FQNEAQ (reference sequence). In nucleotides, the CDR3 is TGTGCCAGCAGCTTACCCCCCGCGTACATTCAGTACTTC. Translated: CASSLPPAYIQYF.

This clone was observed a single time. The chain joins TRBV6-1 to TRBJ1-4; 9 bases map to TRBD1. V shed 2 bases and J 9 bases; nucleotides not matched to a gene: 1. Looked up from germline, CDR1 is MNHNS and CDR2 is SASEGT. The CDR3 length is 13 residues. CDR3 in amino acids: CASSENRGQKLFF. The CDR3 DNA sequence: TGTGCCAGCAGTGAAAACAGGGGGCAAAAACTGTTTTTT.

The chain uses TRBV4-1 and TRBJ2-3, with 10 bases that match TRBD2. J gave up 1 base and V 6 bases, and 13 bases lay outside the gene matches. The length of the CDR3 is 18 residues. The germline V gene has CDR1 MGHRA and CDR2 YSYEKL. The CDR3 spells CASRTRLAGFWGTDTQYF. The CDR3 DNA reads as TGCGCCAGCAGGACGCGACTAGCGGGCTTTTGGGGCACAGATACGCAGTATTTT.